This T cell receptor (beta chain) stems from a study of beta chain features in type 1 diabetes. The CDR3 has 15 residues. V shed 6 bases, J shed 5 bases, and the junction held 9 bases outside the gene matches. Per the germline V gene, CDR1 is MDHEN and CDR2 is SYDVKM. Every isolated RNA sample was fully reverse transcribed, so sequencing captured expressed TCRB transcripts. This table comes from immunoSEQ multiplex PCR, and its TCRdb copy is limited to in-frame clones, with some not included. This sample has about 150,000 clones, with approximately 10% found just once. As regards this clone: Its specificity is not known.

Study-wide points: The naive, central memory and Treg TCRB repertoires looked more alike in patients than they did in healthy donors. In every one of the four CD4+ subsets, TCRB CDR3s were moderately but significantly shorter in Type 1 diabetes patients.

What was sequenced was central memory CD4+ T cells from blood. The chain is built from TRBV28 and TRBJ2-5; 10 nucleotides match TRBD2. The receptor was derived from a man between 25 and 39 years old with type 1 diabetes. The CDR3 loop reads CASSLAGDGFETQYF. For the CDR3, the DNA is TGTGCCAGCAGCCTAGCGGGAGATGGGTTTGAGACCCAGTACTTC.